The sample holds a few counts of the clone carrying this T cell receptor beta chain. Its antigen is not known. Germline CDR1 MDHEN, CDR2 SYDVKM. Trimming removed 7 bases at V and 1 base at J, with 14 bases between. There are 14 residues in the CDR3. The record originates from a study of cytomegalovirus exposure and HLA in healthy donors. Study-wide points: Researchers reported in a later analysis that common viral pathogens appeared linked to several top clusters. In a later analysis, across HLA loci, associated TCR counts were highest for DRB1, lowest for HLA-C.

The primer mix had 60 Vbeta and 13 Jbeta primers. Clones were sequenced by immunoSEQ multiplex PCR, and TCRdb holds only the in-frame ones, with some missing. The table shows more than 150,000 clones, with less than 80% occurring only once. The specimen sequenced was PBMCs. The chain carries TRBV28 and TRBJ2-7, with TRBD1 as a possible D gene (6 bases). The sequence was collected from a man aged 18 to 30 in good health and CMV-seronegative. CDR3 amino acids: CASMAGVVSYEQYF. DNA for the CDR3: TGTGCCAGCATGGCAGGGGTTGTTTCCTACGAGCAGTACTTC.